The entry below describes one TCR beta chain. Its specificity is not known. The PCR was carried out with 60 Vbeta primers and 13 Jbeta primers. Clones were read by immunoSEQ multiplex PCR, and TCRdb kept only the in-frame ones, dropping some. This sample carries 85,000 to 130,000 clones, 75% of them seen once, and the ten largest clones take more than 2.5%. The data derive from a study of cytomegalovirus exposure and HLA in healthy donors. Overall study findings and caveats: Serostatus for CMV was the only available immune exposure information. Most TCR sequences were seen very rarely across donors, but some public TCRs occurred in many. Clonal expansion was found to be greater in HLA-associated TCR beta chains than in equally common others in a later analysis.

Sequencing was done on a sample of PBMCs. The sequence was obtained from a male donor in good health and CMV-seropositive.

The CDR3 DNA is TGTGCCAGCAGTGAACCTGGACAGGGAGTCACCGGGGAGCTGTTTTTT. It translates to CASSEPGQGVTGELFF. The J gene is TRBJ2-2, the V gene TRBV25-1; 8 positions match TRBD1. Trimming removed 2 bases from V and 4 bases from J; junction bases left unmatched: 6. Per germline, CDR1 MGHDK and CDR2 SYGVNS. This CDR3 has 16 amino acids.